Listed here are 4 T cell receptor beta chains from one sample, sequenced in a study of regulatory T cells in long-lasting Graves disease. The sample's time point: newly diagnosed GD, antithyroid drugs for less than 3 months. After RNA was extracted from PBMCs, the TCR library was made from it. In building TCR beta libraries, iRepertoire HTBI primers were used together with Arm-PCR of CDR3 regions. TCRdb called the multiplex PCR reads again in MiXCR, with one record for every CDR3 protein. The sample includes 400,000 to 500,000 distinct CDR3 sequences, approximately 16% of them seen just once. This sample was also put to use in a study of T cells in Graves' hyperthyroidism and ophthalmopathy.

This specimen was peripheral blood mononuclear cells (PBMCs), taken at new diagnosis, from a patient treated with antithyroid drugs. The receptors shown here come from a woman aged 18-35 years with Graves disease.

This clonotype was seen a few times. The genes are TRBV5-1 and TRBJ2-1, with 8 bases lining up with TRBD2. V was pared by 0 bases and J by 6 bases, with 17 bases of the junction left unmatched. The length of the CDR3 is 19 residues. Germline V gene lookup returns CDR1 SGHRS and CDR2 YFSETQ. The CDR3 spells CASSLAGGRLGAGVNEQFF. CDR3 nucleotide sequence: TGCGCCAGCAGCTTGGCGGGCGGGAGGCTGGGGGCTGGCGTCAATGAGCAGTTCTTC.

This clonotype was seen repeatedly, ten times or more. The chain has TRBV11-2 and TRBJ2-1; 8 bases match TRBD2. V lost 5 bases and J lost 7; bases outside the gene matches: 7. The germline V gene has CDR1 SGHAT and CDR2 FQNNGV. There are 14 residues in the CDR3. The CDR3 sequence: CASSPYGGRNEQFF. CDR3 sequence (DNA): TGTGCCAGCAGCCCTTATGGCGGGAGGAATGAGCAGTTCTTC.

This clonotype was seen more than once but under ten times. This chain connects TRBV28 to TRBJ2-3; D is uncertain. The V end lost 7 bases, the J end lost 1 base, and 15 bases lay between the germline ends. From germline, CDR1 is MDHEN and CDR2 SYDVKM. The CDR3 extends over 15 amino acids. DNA for the CDR3: TGTGCCAGCAATGAACTGGAGCCCCGCACAGATACGCAGTATTTT. Protein sequence: CASNELEPRTDTQYF.

The rearrangement joins TRBV20-1 to TRBJ2-3; 10 bases align to TRBD1. The CDR3 extends over 17 amino acids. V lost 6 bases to trimming and J lost 0 bases; unmatched junction nucleotides: 12. Germline-derived CDR1 and CDR2 are DFQATT and SNEGSKA (reference sequence). The CDR3 nucleotides are TGCAGTGCAATCGGACAGGGGGGGTTTCATAGCACAGATACGCAGTATTTT. Amino acid sequence: CSAIGQGGFHSTDTQYF.